This is a list of T cell receptor beta chains from one sample in a study of cytomegalovirus exposure and HLA in healthy donors. TCRdb keeps only in-frame clones here, not all; method: immunoSEQ multiplex PCR. The sample has under 150,000 clones; about 79% are singletons. Sequencing input: PBMCs. Source of these receptors: a woman under 40 in good health and CMV-seronegative. Both conserved end residues are part of each CDR3. D genes are given only for firm matches. The size of a clone is reported for some rows only, either as once, few or many, or as a class for expanded clones.

V gene	J gene	clone size	D gene	CDR3 protein	CDR3 DNA
TRBV5-1	TRBJ2-1	NA	TRBD2	CASSLELAGGNEQFF	TGCGCCAGCAGCTTGGAACTAGCGGGGGGTAATGAGCAGTTCTTC
TRBV28	TRBJ1-2	NA	NA	CASSSPAVYGYTF	TGTGCCAGCAGTTCCCCCGCGGTCTATGGCTACACCTTC
TRBV4-1	TRBJ1-4	NA	TRBD1	CASSQGHGFSRGYEKLFF	TGCGCCAGCAGCCAAGGCCACGGTTTTTCCAGGGGGTACGAAAAACTGTTTTTT
TRBV5-5	TRBJ2-1	NA	TRBD1	CASSPTRTGTFNEQFF	TGTGCCAGCAGCCCAACTAGGACAGGAACCTTCAATGAGCAGTTCTTC
TRBV5-6	TRBJ2-2	NA	NA	CASSLVAGDTGELFF	TGTGCCAGCAGCTTGGTGGCAGGGGACACCGGGGAGCTGTTTTTT
TRBV5-1	TRBJ2-7	NA	TRBD2	CASSLFGTSGGITYEQYF	TGCGCCAGCAGCTTGTTTGGGACTAGCGGGGGGATTACCTACGAGCAGTACTTC
TRBV11-3	TRBJ2-5	NA	TRBD2	CASGSLAGGYQETQYF	TGTGCCAGCGGGTCTTTGGCGGGGGGGTACCAAGAGACCCAGTACTTC
TRBV19	TRBJ2-5	NA	NA	CASSMSQETQYF	TGTGCCAGTAGTATGAGCCAAGAGACCCAGTACTTC
TRBV18	TRBJ2-7	NA	NA	CASSLNQGGLHYSYEQYF	TGTGCCAGCTCCCTTAACCAAGGCGGTTTGCATTACTCCTACGAGCAGTACTTC
TRBV19	TRBJ2-5	NA	TRBD1	CASRGQGVWETQYF	TGTGCCAGTAGGGGGCAGGGGGTTTGGGAGACCCAGTACTTC
TRBV27	TRBJ2-2	NA	NA	CASSLRAPGDTGELFF	TGTGCCAGCAGTTTAAGAGCGCCAGGGGACACCGGGGAGCTGTTTTTT
TRBV2	TRBJ2-7	few	TRBD1	CASSDGTGGWTYEQYF	TGTGCCAGCAGCGATGGGACAGGGGGCTGGACCTACGAGCAGTACTTC
TRBV29-1	TRBJ1-2	NA	TRBD1	CSDRTGGEDGYTF	TGCAGCGATAGGACAGGGGGCGAGGATGGCTACACCTTC
TRBV5-1	TRBJ1-4	NA	NA	CASSATGTRNEKLFF	TGCGCCAGCAGCGCAACCGGGACAAGAAATGAAAAACTGTTTTTT
TRBV27	TRBJ1-2	NA	NA	CASSLGQALEGYTF	TGTGCCAGCAGTTTGGGACAAGCCCTTGAAGGCTACACCTTC
TRBV4-2	TRBJ2-1	NA	NA	CASSQVNSWNRGNYNEQFF	TGTGCCAGCAGCCAAGTGAATAGCTGGAACCGGGGGAACTACAATGAGCAGTTCTTC
TRBV10-2	TRBJ1-5	once	NA	CASSGTALSLSNQPQHF	TGCGCCAGCAGTGGGACAGCCCTTTCACTTAGCAATCAGCCCCAGCATTTT
TRBV29-1	TRBJ2-1	few	TRBD1	CSVDSGTGLYNEQFF	TGCAGCGTTGACTCCGGGACAGGCCTGTACAATGAGCAGTTCTTC
TRBV27	TRBJ2-1	NA	TRBD1	CASSPGGAGSYNEQFF	TGTGCCAGCAGTCCAGGGGGCGCGGGGTCCTACAATGAGCAGTTCTTC
TRBV27	TRBJ1-4	NA	TRBD1	CASSLFPGTGNEKLFF	TGTGCCAGCAGTTTATTCCCCGGGACAGGGAATGAAAAACTGTTTTTT
TRBV7-6	TRBJ1-1	NA	NA	CASSLGQWVNTEAFF	TGTGCCAGCAGCTTAGGACAGTGGGTGAACACTGAAGCTTTCTTT
TRBV5-6	TRBJ1-5	NA	TRBD1	CASSCLGTEHQPQHF	TGTGCCAGCAGCTGCCTTGGGACAGAGCATCAGCCCCAGCATTTT
TRBV9	TRBJ2-2	NA	TRBD2	CASSPRTSGAYTGELFF	TGTGCCAGCAGCCCCCGGACTAGCGGGGCCTACACCGGGGAGCTGTTTTTT
TRBV6-5	TRBJ2-1	NA	NA	CASRRESGGQFF	TGTGCCAGCAGGCGCGAGTCCGGTGGGCAGTTCTTC
TRBV7-9	TRBJ1-2	NA	NA	CASQGSNYGYTF	TGTGCCAGCCAGGGGTCCAACTATGGCTACACCTTC
TRBV10-1	TRBJ2-7	NA	TRBD2	CASSDSGGDREQYF	TGCGCCAGCAGTGACAGCGGGGGGGATCGCGAGCAGTACTTC
TRBV7-6	TRBJ1-1	NA	NA	CASSQGNTEAFF	TGTGCCAGCAGCCAGGGGAACACTGAAGCTTTCTTT
TRBV2	TRBJ1-2	NA	NA	CANLRGYTF	TGTGCCAACCTGAGGGGCTACACCTTC
TRBV10-2	TRBJ1-5	NA	NA	CASADIENQPQHF	TGCGCCAGCGCTGACATAGAAAATCAGCCCCAGCATTTT
TRBV5-1	TRBJ2-5	NA	TRBD2	CASSLGGTSGAQETQYF	TGCGCCAGCAGCTTAGGGGGGACTAGCGGGGCCCAAGAGACCCAGTACTTC
TRBV4-2	TRBJ1-2	NA	TRBD1	CASSPGDSSNYGYTF	TGTGCCAGCAGCCCGGGGGACAGTTCTAACTATGGCTACACCTTC
TRBV6-4	TRBJ2-2	NA	TRBD2	CASSVASGGSNTGELFF	TGTGCCAGCAGTGTTGCTAGCGGGGGGTCGAACACCGGGGAGCTGTTTTTT
TRBV7-3	TRBJ1-1	NA	NA	CASSVGGVTEAFF	TGTGCCAGCAGCGTTGGAGGTGTAACTGAAGCTTTCTTT
TRBV11-2	TRBJ2-1	NA	TRBD1	CASSGTGGWNEQFF	TGTGCCAGCTCCGGGACAGGGGGCTGGAATGAGCAGTTCTTC
TRBV6-1	TRBJ2-1	NA	TRBD2	CASSAALAGGRNEQFF	TGTGCCAGCAGTGCAGCCCTAGCGGGGGGGAGGAATGAGCAGTTCTTC
TRBV6-6	TRBJ1-2	NA	NA	CASSYENSYGYTF	TGTGCCAGCAGTTACGAGAACAGCTATGGCTACACCTTC
TRBV7-7	TRBJ2-7	NA	NA	CASSQGLRGGEQYF	TGTGCTAGCAGCCAAGGACTACGCGGAGGAGAGCAGTACTTC
TRBV5-1	TRBJ1-3	NA	NA	CASSLAGGSSGNTIYF	TGCGCCAGCAGCTTGGCGGGCGGGAGCTCTGGAAACACCATATATTTT
TRBV6-5	TRBJ2-1	NA	NA	CASGKSPYEQFF	TGTGCCAGCGGTAAGAGTCCCTATGAGCAGTTCTTC
TRBV5-1	TRBJ1-1	NA	NA	CASSSQTGGAEAFF	TGCGCCAGCAGCAGTCAAACTGGGGGGGCTGAAGCTTTCTTT
TRBV18	TRBJ2-1	NA	NA	CASSPRPGGPSYNEQFF	TGTGCCAGCTCACCACGGCCGGGGGGCCCCTCCTACAATGAGCAGTTCTTC
TRBV11-2	TRBJ1-6	NA	NA	CASSLGHRPPGALHF	TGTGCCAGCAGCTTAGGACATAGACCGCCGGGGGCCCTCCACTTT
TRBV19	TRBJ1-2	NA	NA	CASIGPKRGGYTF	TGTGCCAGTATTGGCCCCAAGAGGGGGGGCTACACCTTC
TRBV7-8	TRBJ2-2	NA	NA	CASSGGPDTGELFF	TGTGCCAGCAGTGGGGGCCCGGACACCGGGGAGCTGTTTTTT
TRBV7-9	TRBJ1-4	few	TRBD1	CASRATGGTEKLFF	TGTGCCAGCAGGGCAACAGGGGGCACTGAAAAACTGTTTTTT
TRBV13	TRBJ1-6	NA	TRBD1	CASQSGTGDYNSPLHF	TGTGCCAGCCAGAGTGGGACAGGGGACTATAATTCACCCCTCCACTTT
TRBV27	TRBJ1-5	few	TRBD1	CASSTGQVINQPQHF	TGTGCCAGCAGCACGGGACAGGTTATCAATCAGCCCCAGCATTTT
TRBV4-3	TRBJ1-2	NA	TRBD1	CASSQDGRQGLGHYGYTF	TGCGCCAGCAGCCAAGATGGGAGACAGGGACTGGGGCACTATGGCTACACCTTC
TRBV2	TRBJ1-1	NA	TRBD1	CASSELTGLDTEAFF	TGTGCCAGCAGTGAGCTGACAGGGCTCGACACTGAAGCTTTCTTT
TRBV11-2	TRBJ2-3	NA	TRBD1	CASSLRTGGPKRDTQYF	TGTGCCAGCAGCTTACGAACAGGGGGGCCAAAAAGGGATACGCAGTATTTT
TRBV7-9	TRBJ1-2	NA	TRBD1	CASSLDRGANYGYTF	TGTGCCAGCAGCTTAGACAGGGGAGCTAACTATGGCTACACCTTC
TRBV7-8	TRBJ2-1	NA	TRBD2	CASSLLASGRSSYNEQFF	TGTGCCAGCAGCTTACTGGCTAGCGGGCGATCCTCCTACAATGAGCAGTTCTTC
TRBV6-6	TRBJ2-7	NA	TRBD1	CASSYSDRASYEQYF	TGTGCCAGCAGTTACTCGGACAGGGCCTCCTACGAGCAGTACTTC
TRBV6-5	TRBJ1-6	NA	TRBD1	CASSNRGSPLHF	TGTGCCAGCAGCAACAGGGGTTCACCCCTCCACTTT
TRBV11-3	TRBJ2-1	NA	TRBD2	CASSKYGGGSYNEQFF	TGTGCCAGCAGCAAATATGGCGGGGGATCCTACAATGAGCAGTTCTTC
TRBV6-1	TRBJ2-7	few	TRBD1	CASSDGTGDEQYF	TGTGCCAGCAGTGACGGGACAGGGGACGAGCAGTACTTC
TRBV30	TRBJ2-3	NA	TRBD1	CAWSVGQGQRTDTQYF	TGTGCCTGGAGTGTAGGACAGGGCCAACGCACAGATACGCAGTATTTT
TRBV9	TRBJ1-1	once	NA	CASSGIPGGVMNTEAFF	TGTGCCAGCAGCGGGATCCCGGGGGGAGTAATGAACACTGAAGCTTTCTTT
TRBV6-5	TRBJ2-2	NA	NA	CASRAEGSNTGELFF	TGTGCCAGCAGGGCGGAGGGGTCGAACACCGGGGAGCTGTTTTTT